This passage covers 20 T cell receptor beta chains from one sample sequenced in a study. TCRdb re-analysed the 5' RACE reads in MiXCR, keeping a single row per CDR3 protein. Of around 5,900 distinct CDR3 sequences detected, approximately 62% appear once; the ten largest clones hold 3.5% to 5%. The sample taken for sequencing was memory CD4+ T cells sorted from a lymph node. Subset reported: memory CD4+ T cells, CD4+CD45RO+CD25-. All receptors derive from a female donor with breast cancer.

Here the CDR3 reads CSAREGLRSYEQYF. DNA of the CDR3: TGCAGTGCTAGGGAGGGGCTCCGCTCCTACGAGCAGTACTTC. The gene calls are TRBV20-1 and TRBJ2-7; the D gene is possibly TRBD2 (6 bases). Germline V gives CDR1 DFQATT, CDR2 SNEGSKA (reference sequence). The CDR3 consists of 14 residues. Trimming removed 3 bases from V and 0 bases from J, with 12 bases in between.

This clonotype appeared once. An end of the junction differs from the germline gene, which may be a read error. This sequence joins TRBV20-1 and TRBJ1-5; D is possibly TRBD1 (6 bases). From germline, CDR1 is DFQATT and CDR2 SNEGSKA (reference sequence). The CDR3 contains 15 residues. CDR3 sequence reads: CSARVQGGSKQPQHF. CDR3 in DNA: TGCAGTGCTAGAGTACAGGGAGGTAGCAAACAGCCCCAGCATTTT.

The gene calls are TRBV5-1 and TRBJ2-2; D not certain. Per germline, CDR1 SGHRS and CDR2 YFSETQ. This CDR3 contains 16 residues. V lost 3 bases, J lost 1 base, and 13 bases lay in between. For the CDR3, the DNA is TGCGCCAGCAGCTCCCACGGCCAATTGAACACCGGGGAGCTGTTTTTT. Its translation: CASSSHGQLNTGELFF. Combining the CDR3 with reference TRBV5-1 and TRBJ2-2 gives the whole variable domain KAGVTQTPRYLIKTRGQQVTLSCSPISGHRSVSWYQQTPGQGLQFLFEYFSETQRNKGNFPGRFSGRQFSNSRSEMNVSTLELGDSALYLCASSSHGQLNTGELFFGEGSRLTVL.

CDR3 DNA: TGCGCCAGCCAAACCGTCTTCGCCTACAATGAGCAGTTCTTC. Translated: CASQTVFAYNEQFF. The V call is TRBV23-1, the J call TRBJ2-1; D gene unclear. TRBV23-1 is an ORF, with its function uncertain. The germline V and J ends were trimmed by 8 bases and 2 bases, with 13 bases remaining between them. This CDR3 contains 14 residues.

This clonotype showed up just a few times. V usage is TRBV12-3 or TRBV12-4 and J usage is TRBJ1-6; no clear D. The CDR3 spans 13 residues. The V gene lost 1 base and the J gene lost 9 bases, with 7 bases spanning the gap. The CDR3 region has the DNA TGTGCCAGCAGTTTAGTGCTGGGTTCACCCCTCCACTTT. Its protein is CASSLVLGSPLHF.

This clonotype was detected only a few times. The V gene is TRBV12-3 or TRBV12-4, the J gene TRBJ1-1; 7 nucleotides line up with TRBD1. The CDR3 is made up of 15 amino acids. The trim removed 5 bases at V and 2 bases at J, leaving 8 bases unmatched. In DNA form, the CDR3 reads TGTGCCAGCAGTGGAACCGACAGGGTTAACACTGAAGCTTTCTTT. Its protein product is CASSGTDRVNTEAFF.

CDR3 residues: CASSLSGGAIREQFF. As DNA, the CDR3 is TGTGCCAGCAGCCTAAGCGGGGGGGCGATTCGGGAGCAGTTCTTC. The chain joins TRBV7-9 to TRBJ2-1; 10 bases are a match to TRBD2. Per the germline V gene, CDR1 is SEHNR and CDR2 is FQNEAQ (reference sequence). Trimming removed 5 bases from V and 10 bases from J; junction bases left unmatched: 11. The CDR3 extends over 15 amino acids.

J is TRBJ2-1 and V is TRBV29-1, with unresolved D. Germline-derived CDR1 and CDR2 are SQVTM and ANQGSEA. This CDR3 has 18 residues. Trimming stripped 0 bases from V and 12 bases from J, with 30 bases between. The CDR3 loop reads CSVEDLRYRDAITIPQFF. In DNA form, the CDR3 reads TGCAGCGTTGAAGATCTTCGATACCGAGATGCCATAACAATACCGCAGTTCTTC.

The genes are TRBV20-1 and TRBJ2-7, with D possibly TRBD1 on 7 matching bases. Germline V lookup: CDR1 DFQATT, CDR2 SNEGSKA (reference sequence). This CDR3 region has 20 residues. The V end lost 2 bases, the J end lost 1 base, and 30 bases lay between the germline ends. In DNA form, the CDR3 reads TGCAGTGCTAGATCAACCCAACTTTTGGGGCAGGGGGACTCTTCCTACGAGCAGTACTTC. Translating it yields CSARSTQLLGQGDSSYEQYF.

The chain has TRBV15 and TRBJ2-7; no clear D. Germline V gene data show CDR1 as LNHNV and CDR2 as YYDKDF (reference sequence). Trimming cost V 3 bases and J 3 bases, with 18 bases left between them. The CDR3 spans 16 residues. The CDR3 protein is CATSRETGRGFYEQYF. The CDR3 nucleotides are TGTGCCACCAGCAGGGAGACCGGACGTGGATTCTACGAGCAGTACTTC.

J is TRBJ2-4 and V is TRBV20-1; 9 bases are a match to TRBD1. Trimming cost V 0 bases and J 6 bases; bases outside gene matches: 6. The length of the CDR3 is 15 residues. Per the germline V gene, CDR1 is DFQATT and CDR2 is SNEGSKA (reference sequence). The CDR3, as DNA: TGCAGTGCTAGAGATTGGGGGACAGGGAGAAACATTCAGTACTTC. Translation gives CSARDWGTGRNIQYF.

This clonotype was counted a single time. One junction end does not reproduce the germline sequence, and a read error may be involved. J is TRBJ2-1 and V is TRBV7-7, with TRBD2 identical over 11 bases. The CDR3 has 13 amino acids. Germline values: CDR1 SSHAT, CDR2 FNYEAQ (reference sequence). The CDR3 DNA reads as TGTGCTAGCAGCTTAGCGGGAGGGAATGAGCAGTTCTTC. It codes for CASSLAGGNEQFF.

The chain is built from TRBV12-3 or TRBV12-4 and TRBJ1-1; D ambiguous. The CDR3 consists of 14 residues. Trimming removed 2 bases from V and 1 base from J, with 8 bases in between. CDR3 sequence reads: CASSLQAANTEAFF. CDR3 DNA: TGTGCCAGCAGTTTACAGGCAGCGAACACTGAAGCTTTCTTT.

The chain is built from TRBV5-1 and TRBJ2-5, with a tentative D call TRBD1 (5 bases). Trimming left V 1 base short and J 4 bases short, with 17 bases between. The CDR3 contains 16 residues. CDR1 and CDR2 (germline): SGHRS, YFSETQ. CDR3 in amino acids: CASSLFAGQGGETQYF. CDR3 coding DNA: TGCGCCAGCAGCTTGTTTGCCGGACAAGGTGGAGAGACCCAGTACTTC.

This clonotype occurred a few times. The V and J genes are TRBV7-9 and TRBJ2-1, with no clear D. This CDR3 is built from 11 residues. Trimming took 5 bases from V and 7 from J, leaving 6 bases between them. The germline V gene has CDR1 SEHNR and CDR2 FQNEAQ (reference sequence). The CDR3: CASSLWNEQFF. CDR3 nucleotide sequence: TGTGCCAGCAGCCTATGGAATGAGCAGTTCTTC.

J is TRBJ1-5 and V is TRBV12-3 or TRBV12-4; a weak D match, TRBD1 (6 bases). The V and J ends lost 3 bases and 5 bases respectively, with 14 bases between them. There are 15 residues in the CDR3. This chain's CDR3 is CASSFEGSGDQPQHF. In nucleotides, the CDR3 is TGTGCCAGCAGTTTTGAGGGGTCAGGGGATCAGCCCCAGCATTTT.

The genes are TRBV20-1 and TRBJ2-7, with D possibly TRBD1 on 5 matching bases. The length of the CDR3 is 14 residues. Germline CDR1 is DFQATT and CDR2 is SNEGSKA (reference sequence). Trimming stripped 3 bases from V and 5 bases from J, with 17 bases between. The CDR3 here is CSASRFGQGDEQYF. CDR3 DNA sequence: TGCAGTGCTAGTAGGTTTGGGCAGGGTGACGAGCAGTACTTC.

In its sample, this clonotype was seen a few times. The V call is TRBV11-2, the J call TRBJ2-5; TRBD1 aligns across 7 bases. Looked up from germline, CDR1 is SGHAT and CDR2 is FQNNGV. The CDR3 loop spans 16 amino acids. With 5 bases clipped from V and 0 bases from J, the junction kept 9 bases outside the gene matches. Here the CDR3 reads CASSETRGMYQETQYF. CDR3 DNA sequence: TGTGCCAGCAGCGAGACCAGGGGGATGTACCAAGAGACCCAGTACTTC.

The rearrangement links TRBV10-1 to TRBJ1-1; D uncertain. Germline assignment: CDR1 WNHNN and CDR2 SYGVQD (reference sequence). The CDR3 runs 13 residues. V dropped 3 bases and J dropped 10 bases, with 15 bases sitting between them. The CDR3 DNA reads TGCGCCAGCAGTGATAGTACCCTGCTGGGAGCTTTCTTT. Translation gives CASSDSTLLGAFF.

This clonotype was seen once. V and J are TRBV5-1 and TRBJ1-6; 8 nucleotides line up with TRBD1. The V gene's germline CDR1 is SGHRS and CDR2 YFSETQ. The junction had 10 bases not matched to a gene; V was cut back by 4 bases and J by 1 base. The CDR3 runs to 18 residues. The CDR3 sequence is CASSDGTGLRSYNSPLHF. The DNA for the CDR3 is TGCGCCAGCAGCGACGGGACAGGCTTACGGTCCTATAATTCACCCCTCCACTTT.